The present T cell receptor beta chain was sequenced within a study of molecular identifiers for immune sequencing clone quantification. Overall study context: In the replicates, RNA derived from about 20,000 or 100,000 naive CD8 cells was divided into five parts, and four were sequenced.

Listed TCR primers, together with previously described methods, were used for the bulk TCR libraries. TCRdb passed the PCR reads through MiXCR, listing each CDR3 protein once. The table includes under 800,000 distinct CDR3 sequences, around 25% detected once. This CDR3 comprises 16 residues. Unmatched junction bases numbered 11, after V lost 5 bases and J lost 5 bases. CDR1 is SGHAT and CDR2 is FQNNGV in the germline V gene. A CD8+CD4-CCR7+CD45RA+ gate was used to sort naive CD8 T cells. The receptor was isolated from a human donor in good health. Some libraries in this study had Jurkat cell RNA spiked in. The chain recombines TRBV11-2 with TRBJ2-1, with TRBD2 identical over 8 bases. Material: naive CD8+ T cells from blood, with Jurkat cell RNA spiked in. Subset: FACS-sorted CD8+CD4-CCR7+CD45RA+ naive T cells. This chain's CDR3 is CASSPGRTSSNNEQFF. DNA for the CDR3: TGTGCCAGCAGCCCCGGCAGGACTAGCAGTAACAATGAGCAGTTCTTC.